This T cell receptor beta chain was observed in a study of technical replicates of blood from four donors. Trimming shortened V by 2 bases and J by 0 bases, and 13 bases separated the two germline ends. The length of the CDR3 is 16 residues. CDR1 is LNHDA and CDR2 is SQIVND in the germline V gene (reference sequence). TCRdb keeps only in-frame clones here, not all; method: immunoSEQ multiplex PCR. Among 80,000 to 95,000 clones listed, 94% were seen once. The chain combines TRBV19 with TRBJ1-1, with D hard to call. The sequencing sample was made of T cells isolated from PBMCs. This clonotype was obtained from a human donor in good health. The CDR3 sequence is CASSITHSLMNTEAFF. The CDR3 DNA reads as TGTGCCAGTAGTATAACGCACAGCTTGATGAACACTGAAGCTTTCTTT.